This TCR beta chain was recorded in a study of T cells in Graves' hyperthyroidism and ophthalmopathy. TCR beta CDR3 regions were amplified from RNA transcripts. TCR CDR3 underwent first-round RT-PCR with the HTBI primer set. TCRdb re-analysed the multiplex PCR reads in MiXCR, keeping a single row per CDR3 protein. The profile shows around 280,000 distinct CDR3 sequences, about 14% of them singletons. This clonotype has a count of ten or more. Per germline, CDR1 KGHSH and CDR2 LQKENI. The CDR3 has 17 residues. Unmatched junction bases numbered 10, after V lost 3 bases and J lost 9 bases. This sequence originates from a woman aged 30 to 39 with Graves' hyperthyroidism that later progressed to Graves' ophthalmopathy. The sample was blood. The chain has TRBV18 and TRBJ2-1; TRBD2 matches 14 bases. CDR3 protein: CASSPPGTSGSVGEQFF. The CDR3 nucleotides are TGTGCCAGCTCACCTCCGGGGACTAGCGGGAGTGTAGGTGAGCAGTTCTTC.